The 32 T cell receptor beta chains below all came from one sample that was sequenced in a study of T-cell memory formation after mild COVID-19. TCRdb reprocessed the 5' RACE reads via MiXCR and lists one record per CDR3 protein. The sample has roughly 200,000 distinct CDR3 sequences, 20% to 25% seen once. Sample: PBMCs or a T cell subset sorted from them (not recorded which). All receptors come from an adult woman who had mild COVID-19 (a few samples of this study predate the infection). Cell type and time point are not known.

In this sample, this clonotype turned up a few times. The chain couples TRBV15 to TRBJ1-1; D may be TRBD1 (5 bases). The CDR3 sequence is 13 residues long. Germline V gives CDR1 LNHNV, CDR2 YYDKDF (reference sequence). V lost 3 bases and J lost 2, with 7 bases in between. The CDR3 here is CATSRRGNTEAFF. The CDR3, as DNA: TGTGCCACCAGCAGGCGGGGCAACACTGAAGCTTTCTTT.

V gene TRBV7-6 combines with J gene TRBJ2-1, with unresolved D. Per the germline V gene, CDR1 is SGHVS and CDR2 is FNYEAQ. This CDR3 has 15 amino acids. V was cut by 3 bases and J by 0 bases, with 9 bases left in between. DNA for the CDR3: TGTGCCAGCAGCTTGCAGACGAGCTCCTACAATGAGCAGTTCTTC. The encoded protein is CASSLQTSSYNEQFF.

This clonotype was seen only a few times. The CDR3, as DNA: TGTGCCAGCAGCTTAGGGGGACTCCCCCTAGATACGCAGTATTTT. Translation gives CASSLGGLPLDTQYF. The chain couples TRBV7-8 to TRBJ2-3, with D possibly matching TRBD2 (6 bases). The CDR3 spans 15 residues. V gave up 1 base and J gave up 5 bases, with 13 bases separating them. Germline V gives CDR1 SGHVS, CDR2 FQNEAQ.

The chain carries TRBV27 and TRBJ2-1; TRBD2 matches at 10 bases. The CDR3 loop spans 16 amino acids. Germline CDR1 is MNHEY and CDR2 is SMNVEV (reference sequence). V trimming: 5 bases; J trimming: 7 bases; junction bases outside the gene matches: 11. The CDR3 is CASSASLAGARNEQFF. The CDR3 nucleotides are TGTGCCAGCAGTGCCTCGCTAGCGGGAGCGCGGAATGAGCAGTTCTTC.

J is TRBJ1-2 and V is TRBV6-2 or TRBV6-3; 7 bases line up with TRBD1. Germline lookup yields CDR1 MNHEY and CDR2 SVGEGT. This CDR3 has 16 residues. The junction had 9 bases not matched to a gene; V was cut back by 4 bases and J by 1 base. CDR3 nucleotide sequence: TGTGCCAGCAGTTCTCCACGGACAGGCGTTAACTATGGCTACACCTTC. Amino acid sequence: CASSSPRTGVNYGYTF.

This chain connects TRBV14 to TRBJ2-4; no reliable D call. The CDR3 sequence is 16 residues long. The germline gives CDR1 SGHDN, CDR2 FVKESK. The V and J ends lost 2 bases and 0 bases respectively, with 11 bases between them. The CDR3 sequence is CASSQTTTVAKNIQYF. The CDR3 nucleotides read TGTGCCAGCAGCCAAACGACGACGGTAGCCAAAAACATTCAGTACTTC.

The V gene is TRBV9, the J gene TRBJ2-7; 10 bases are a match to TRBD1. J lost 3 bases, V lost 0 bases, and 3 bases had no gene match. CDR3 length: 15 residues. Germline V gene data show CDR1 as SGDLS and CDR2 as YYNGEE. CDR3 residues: CASSVEGTGDYEQYF. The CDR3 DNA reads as TGTGCCAGCAGCGTAGAGGGGACAGGGGACTACGAGCAGTACTTC.

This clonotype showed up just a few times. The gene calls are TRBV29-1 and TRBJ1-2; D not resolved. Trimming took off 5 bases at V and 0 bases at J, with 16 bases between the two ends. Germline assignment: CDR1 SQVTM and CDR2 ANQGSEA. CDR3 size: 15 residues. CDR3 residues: CSVTGSFEANYGYTF. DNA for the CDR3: TGCAGCGTTACTGGTTCCTTTGAGGCTAACTATGGCTACACCTTC.

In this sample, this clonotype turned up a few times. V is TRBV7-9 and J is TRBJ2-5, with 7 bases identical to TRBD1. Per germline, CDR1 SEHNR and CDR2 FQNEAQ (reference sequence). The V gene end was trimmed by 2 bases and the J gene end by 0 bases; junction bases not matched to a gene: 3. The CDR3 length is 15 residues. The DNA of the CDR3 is TGTGCCAGCAGCTTACTCACAGGGGACCAAGAGACCCAGTACTTC. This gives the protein CASSLLTGDQETQYF.

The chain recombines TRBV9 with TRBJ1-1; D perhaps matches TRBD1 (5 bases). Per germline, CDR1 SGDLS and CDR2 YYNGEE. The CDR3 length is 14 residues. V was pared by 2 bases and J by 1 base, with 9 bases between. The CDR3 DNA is TGTGCCAGCAGCGTGGGCGGACAGAACACTGAAGCTTTCTTT. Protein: CASSVGGQNTEAFF.

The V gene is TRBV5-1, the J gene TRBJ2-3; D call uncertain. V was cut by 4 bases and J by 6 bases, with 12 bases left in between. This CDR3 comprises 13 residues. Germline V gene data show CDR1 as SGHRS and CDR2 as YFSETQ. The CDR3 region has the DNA TGCGCCAGCAGCCCTACGGGCCACGATACGCAGTATTTT. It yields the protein CASSPTGHDTQYF. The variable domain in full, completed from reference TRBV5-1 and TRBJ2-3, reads KAGVTQTPRYLIKTRGQQVTLSCSPISGHRSVSWYQQTPGQGLQFLFEYFSETQRNKGNFPGRFSGRQFSNSRSEMNVSTLELGDSALYLCASSPTGHDTQYFGPGTRLTVL.

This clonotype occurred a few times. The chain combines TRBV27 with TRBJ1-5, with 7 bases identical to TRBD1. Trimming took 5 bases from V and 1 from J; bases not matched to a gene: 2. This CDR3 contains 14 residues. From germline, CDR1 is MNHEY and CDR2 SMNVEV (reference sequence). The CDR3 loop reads CASSVQGSNQPQHF. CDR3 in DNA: TGTGCCAGCAGTGTACAGGGGAGCAATCAGCCCCAGCATTTT.

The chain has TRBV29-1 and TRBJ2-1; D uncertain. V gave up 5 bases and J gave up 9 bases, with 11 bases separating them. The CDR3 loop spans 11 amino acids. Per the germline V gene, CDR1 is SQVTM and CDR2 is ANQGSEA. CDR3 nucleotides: TGCAGCGTTCTCAGGTTGGGTGAGCAGTTCTTC. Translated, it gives CSVLRLGEQFF.

The CDR3 spells CASREEPGGRAEDEQFF. Written as DNA, the CDR3 is TGTGCCAGCAGGGAGGAGCCTGGCGGGAGGGCCGAGGATGAGCAGTTCTTC. The chain has TRBV9 and TRBJ2-1; 9 nucleotides agree with TRBD2. The germline V gene has CDR1 SGDLS and CDR2 YYNGEE. This CDR3 is built from 17 residues. After removal of 5 bases from V and 8 bases from J, the junction contained 17 bases not matched to a gene.

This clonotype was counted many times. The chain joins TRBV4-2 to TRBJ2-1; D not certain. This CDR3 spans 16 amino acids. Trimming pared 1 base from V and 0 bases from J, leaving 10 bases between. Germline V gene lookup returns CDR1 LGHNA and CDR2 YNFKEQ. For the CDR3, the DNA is TGTGCCAGCAGCCAAGTGCCGAGTGGCTCCTACAATGAGCAGTTCTTC. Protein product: CASSQVPSGSYNEQFF.

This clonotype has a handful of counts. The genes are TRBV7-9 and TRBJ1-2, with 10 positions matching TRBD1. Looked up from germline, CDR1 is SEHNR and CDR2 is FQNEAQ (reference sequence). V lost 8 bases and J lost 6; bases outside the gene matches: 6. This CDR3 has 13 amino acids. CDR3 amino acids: CASGDRGQDGYTF. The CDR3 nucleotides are TGTGCCAGCGGGGACAGGGGTCAGGATGGCTACACCTTC.

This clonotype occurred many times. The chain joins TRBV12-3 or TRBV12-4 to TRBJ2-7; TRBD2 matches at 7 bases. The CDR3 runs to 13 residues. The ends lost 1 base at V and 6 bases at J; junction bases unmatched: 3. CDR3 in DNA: TGTGCCAGCAGTTTAGAGCGGGACGGCGAGCAGTACTTC. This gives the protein CASSLERDGEQYF.

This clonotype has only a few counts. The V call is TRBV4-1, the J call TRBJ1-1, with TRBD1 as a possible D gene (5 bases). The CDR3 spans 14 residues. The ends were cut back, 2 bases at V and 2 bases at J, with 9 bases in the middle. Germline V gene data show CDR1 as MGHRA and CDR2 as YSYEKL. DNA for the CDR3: TGCGCCAGCAGCCAAAGGGGCCTAAACACTGAAGCTTTCTTT. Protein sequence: CASSQRGLNTEAFF.

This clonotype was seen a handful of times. Here the CDR3 reads CASSSPTDTQYF. The CDR3 nucleotides are TGTGCCAGCAGTTCGCCCACAGATACGCAGTATTTT. The V call is TRBV6-5, the J call TRBJ2-3; D unresolved. V was clipped by 4 bases and J by 2 bases, with 4 bases between them. Germline V gene data show CDR1 as MNHEY and CDR2 as SVGAGI. CDR3 length equals 12 residues.

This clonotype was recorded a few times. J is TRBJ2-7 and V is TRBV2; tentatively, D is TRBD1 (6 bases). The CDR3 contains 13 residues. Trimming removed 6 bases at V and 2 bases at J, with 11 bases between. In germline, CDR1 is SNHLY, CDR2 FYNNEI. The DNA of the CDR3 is TGTGCCAGCAGAAACAGGGCCACCTACGAGCAGTACTTC. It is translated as CASRNRATYEQYF.

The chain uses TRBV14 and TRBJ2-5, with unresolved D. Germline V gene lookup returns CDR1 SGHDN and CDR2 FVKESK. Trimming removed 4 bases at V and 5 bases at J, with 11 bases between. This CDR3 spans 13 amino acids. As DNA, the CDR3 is TGTGCCAGCAGCCTCTATCAGGCGGAGACCCAGTACTTC. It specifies CASSLYQAETQYF.

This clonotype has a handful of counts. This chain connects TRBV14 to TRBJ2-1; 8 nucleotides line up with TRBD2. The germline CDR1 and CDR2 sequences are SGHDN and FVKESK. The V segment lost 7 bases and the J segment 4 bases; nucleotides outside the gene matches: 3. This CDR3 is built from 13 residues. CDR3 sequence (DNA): TGTGCCAGCAAGTTAGCGGGATACAATGAGCAGTTCTTC. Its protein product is CASKLAGYNEQFF.

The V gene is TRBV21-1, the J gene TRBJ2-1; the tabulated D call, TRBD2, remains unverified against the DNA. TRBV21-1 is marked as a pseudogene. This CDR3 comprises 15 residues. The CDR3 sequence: CASSRPGLPYNEQFF. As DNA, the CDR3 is TGTGCCAGCAGCAGACCGGGACTGCCCTACAATGAGCAGTTCTTC.

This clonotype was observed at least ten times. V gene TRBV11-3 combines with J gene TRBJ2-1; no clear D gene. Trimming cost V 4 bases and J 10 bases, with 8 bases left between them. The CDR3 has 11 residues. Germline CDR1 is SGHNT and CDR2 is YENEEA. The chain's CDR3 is CASSYLGEQFF. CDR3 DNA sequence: TGTGCCAGCAGCTACCTCGGGGAGCAGTTCTTC.

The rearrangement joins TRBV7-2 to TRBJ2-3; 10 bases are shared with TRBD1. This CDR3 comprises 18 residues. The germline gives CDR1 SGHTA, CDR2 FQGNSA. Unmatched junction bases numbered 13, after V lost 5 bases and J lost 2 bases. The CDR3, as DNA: TGTGCCAGCAGCGTCGAAATCCAGGGACAGGGGTACACAGATACGCAGTATTTT. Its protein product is CASSVEIQGQGYTDTQYF.

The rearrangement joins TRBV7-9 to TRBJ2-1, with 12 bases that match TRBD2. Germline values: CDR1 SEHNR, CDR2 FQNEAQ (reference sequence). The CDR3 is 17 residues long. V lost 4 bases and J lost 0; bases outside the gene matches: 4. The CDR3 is CASSSLAGGRSYNEQFF. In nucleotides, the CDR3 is TGTGCCAGCAGCTCACTAGCGGGAGGCCGCTCCTACAATGAGCAGTTCTTC.

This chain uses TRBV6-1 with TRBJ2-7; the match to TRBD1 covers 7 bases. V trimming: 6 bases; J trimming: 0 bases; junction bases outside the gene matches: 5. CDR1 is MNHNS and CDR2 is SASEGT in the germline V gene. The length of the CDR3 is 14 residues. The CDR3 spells CASRPRQGSYEQYF. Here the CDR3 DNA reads TGTGCCAGCAGGCCTAGACAGGGCTCCTACGAGCAGTACTTC.

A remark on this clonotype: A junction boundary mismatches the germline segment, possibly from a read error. CDR3 in amino acids: CASSPGLGGDVFF. Here the CDR3 DNA reads TGTGCTAGCAGCCCAGGACTAGGGGGTGACGTGTTCTTC. V usage is TRBV7-7 and J usage is TRBJ2-1, with a weak D call TRBD2 (7 bases). The CDR3 totals 13 residues. Per the germline V gene, CDR1 is SSHAT and CDR2 is FNYEAQ (reference sequence).

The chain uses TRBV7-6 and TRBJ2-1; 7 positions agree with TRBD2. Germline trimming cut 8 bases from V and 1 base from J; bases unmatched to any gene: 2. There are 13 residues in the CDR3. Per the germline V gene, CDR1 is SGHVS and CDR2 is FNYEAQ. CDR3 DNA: TGTGCCAGCGGACTAGGATCCTACAATGAGCAGTTCTTC. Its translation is CASGLGSYNEQFF.

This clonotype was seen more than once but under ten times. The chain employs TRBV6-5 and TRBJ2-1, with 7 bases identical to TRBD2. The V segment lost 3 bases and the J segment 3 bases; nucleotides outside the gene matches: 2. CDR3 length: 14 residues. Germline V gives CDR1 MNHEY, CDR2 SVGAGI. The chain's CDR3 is CASSYREVYNEQFF. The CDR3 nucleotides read TGTGCCAGCAGTTATCGGGAGGTCTACAATGAGCAGTTCTTC.

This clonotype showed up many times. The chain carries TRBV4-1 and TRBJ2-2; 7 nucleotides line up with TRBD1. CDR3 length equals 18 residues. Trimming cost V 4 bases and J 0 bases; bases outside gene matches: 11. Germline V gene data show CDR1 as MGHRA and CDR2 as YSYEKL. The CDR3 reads CASSPRWDSNPNTGELFF. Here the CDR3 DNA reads TGCGCCAGCAGCCCACGATGGGACAGCAACCCGAACACCGGGGAGCTGTTTTTT.

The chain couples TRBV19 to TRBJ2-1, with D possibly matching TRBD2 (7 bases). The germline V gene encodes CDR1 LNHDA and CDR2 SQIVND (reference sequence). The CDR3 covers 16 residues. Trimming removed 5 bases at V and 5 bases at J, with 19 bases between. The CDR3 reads CASSWTSFGTNNEQFF. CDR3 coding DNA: TGTGCCAGTAGTTGGACTAGTTTTGGGACAAACAATGAGCAGTTCTTC.